A selection of T cell receptor beta chains follows, all from one sample in a study of blood T cell repertoires in COVID-19. Assay used: immunoSEQ multiplex PCR; TCRdb lists only in-frame clones, some missing. The sample contains about 290,000 clones, 85% of which appear only once. Sequenced sample: peripheral blood. The origin of the receptors is a woman aged 45-65 years with active or convalescent COVID-19. The CDR3 runs from the conserved cysteine through the conserved F or W. The D gene is left open where the match is weak. Size is stated for part of the rows, as once, few or many counts, or as a class when the clone is expanded.

CDR3aa: CASSQGPLLTGRTTEAFF
CDR3nt: TGCGCCAGCAGCCAAGGGCCCCTTTTGACAGGGCGTACCACTGAAGCTTTCTTT
d_gene: TRBD1
j_gene: TRBJ1-1
abundance: NA
v_gene: TRBV4-1

CDR3aa: CASSSKRGTEAFF
CDR3nt: TGTGCCAGTAGCAGCAAGCGGGGCACTGAAGCTTTCTTT
d_gene: NA
j_gene: TRBJ1-1
abundance: NA
v_gene: TRBV19

CDR3aa: CSVPTETIQETQYF
CDR3nt: TGCAGCGTTCCCACAGAGACCATTCAAGAGACCCAGTACTTC
d_gene: NA
j_gene: TRBJ2-5
abundance: NA
v_gene: TRBV29-1

CDR3aa: CASTDGDQPQHF
CDR3nt: TGTGCCAGTACCGATGGAGATCAGCCCCAGCATTTT
d_gene: NA
j_gene: TRBJ1-5
abundance: few
v_gene: TRBV19

CDR3aa: CASSTRTSGRAGDTQYF
CDR3nt: TGTGCCAGCAGCACGCGGACTAGCGGGAGGGCTGGAGATACGCAGTATTTT
d_gene: TRBD2
j_gene: TRBJ2-3
abundance: NA
v_gene: TRBV5-4

CDR3aa: CASSQSPQKTRKTTGELFF
CDR3nt: TGCGCCAGCAGTCAATCCCCCCAAAAGACAAGGAAGACCACCGGGGAGCTGTTTTTT
d_gene: NA
j_gene: TRBJ2-2
abundance: NA
v_gene: TRBV23-1

CDR3aa: CASNHRGQGEQFF
CDR3nt: TGTGCCAGCAATCACAGGGGGCAGGGTGAGCAGTTCTTC
d_gene: TRBD1
j_gene: TRBJ2-1
abundance: NA
v_gene: TRBV27

CDR3aa: CASSLGRATGWPQHF
CDR3nt: TGTGCCAGCAGCTTAGGGCGGGCCACGGGCTGGCCCCAGCATTTT
d_gene: NA
j_gene: TRBJ1-5
abundance: NA
v_gene: TRBV7-8

CDR3aa: CASSEITLAGVGTGELFF
CDR3nt: TGTGCCAGCAGTGAAATCACACTAGCGGGAGTTGGGACCGGGGAGCTGTTTTTT
d_gene: TRBD2
j_gene: TRBJ2-2
abundance: NA
v_gene: TRBV2

CDR3aa: CASSRAGGVYEQYF
CDR3nt: TGTGCCAGTAGTCGCGCGGGAGGGGTATACGAGCAGTACTTC
d_gene: TRBD2
j_gene: TRBJ2-7
abundance: NA
v_gene: TRBV19

CDR3aa: CASSLGEVSNQPQHF
CDR3nt: TGTGCCAGCAGCTTAGGGGAGGTCAGCAATCAGCCCCAGCATTTT
d_gene: NA
j_gene: TRBJ1-5
abundance: NA
v_gene: TRBV7-8

CDR3aa: CATSELTGPPKWAQYF
CDR3nt: TGTGCCACCAGCGAGTTGACAGGGCCGCCCAAATGGGCCCAGTACTTC
d_gene: TRBD1
j_gene: TRBJ2-5
abundance: NA
v_gene: TRBV15

CDR3aa: CASRAGYEKLFF
CDR3nt: TGTGCCAGCAGAGCGGGGTATGAAAAACTGTTTTTT
d_gene: NA
j_gene: TRBJ1-4
abundance: NA
v_gene: TRBV28

CDR3aa: CASSSRTSGSRYEQFF
CDR3nt: TGTGCCAGCAGTTCCCGGACTAGCGGGAGTCGGTATGAGCAGTTCTTC
d_gene: TRBD2
j_gene: TRBJ2-1
abundance: NA
v_gene: TRBV6-5

CDR3aa: CASSLYRAGNTIYF
CDR3nt: TGTGCCAGCAGTTTATATCGGGCTGGAAACACCATATATTTT
d_gene: NA
j_gene: TRBJ1-3
abundance: NA
v_gene: TRBV28

CDR3aa: CASSTLGGGGQAFF
CDR3nt: TGTGCCAGCAGCACACTTGGGGGAGGAGGGCAAGCTTTCTTT
d_gene: NA
j_gene: TRBJ1-1
abundance: NA
v_gene: TRBV3-1/TRBV3-2

CDR3aa: CASSTQQGNTEAFF
CDR3nt: TGTGCCAGCAGCACGCAACAGGGAAACACTGAAGCTTTCTTT
d_gene: NA
j_gene: TRBJ1-1
abundance: NA
v_gene: TRBV7-9